The next 28 T cell receptor beta chains were all read from a single sample in a study of T-cell reconstitution after alpha-beta-depleted transplantation in children. The TCRbeta library incorporated unique molecular identifiers. TCRdb analysed the PCR reads with MiXCR anew, one entry per CDR3 protein. This repertoire shows hundreds of thousands of distinct CDR3 sequences, roughly 14% found once; its top ten account for 0.75% to 0.85%. The material was PBMCs, obtained before TCRalphabeta/CD19-depleted stem cell transplant. These receptors came from a girl aged 2-15 years with congenital amegakaryocytic thrombocytopenia, due to receive a stem cell transplant.

This clonotype was seen a few times. The V call is TRBV12-3 or TRBV12-4, the J call TRBJ2-3; a weak D match, TRBD2 (5 bases). V was trimmed by 10 bases and J by 4 bases, leaving 12 bases between them. This CDR3 is built from 12 residues. Written as DNA, the CDR3 is TGTGCCACATCCCACGGGGCAGATACGCAGTATTTT. Its translation: CATSHGADTQYF.

This clonotype was found a few times. This chain links TRBV7-9 with TRBJ2-1; 8 bases align to TRBD2. Germline CDR1 is SEHNR and CDR2 is FQNEAQ (reference sequence). The CDR3 has 15 residues. The trim removed 0 bases at V and 10 bases at J, leaving 8 bases unmatched. CDR3 amino acids: CASSLARAGGVEQFF. The CDR3 bases are TGTGCCAGCAGCTTAGCTAGGGCGGGGGGCGTGGAGCAGTTCTTC.

This clonotype showed up many times. The CDR3: CASRRGQGTGELFF. DNA of the CDR3: TGTGCCAGCAGGCGTGGACAGGGCACCGGGGAGCTGTTTTTT. The chain is built from TRBV27 and TRBJ2-2; 8 positions agree with TRBD1. CDR3 length: 14 amino acids. V was pared by 6 bases and J by 4 bases, with 4 bases of the junction left unmatched. Germline CDR1 MNHEY, CDR2 SMNVEV (reference sequence).

This CDR3 is CASSPDRREGDTQYF. DNA of the CDR3: TGCGCCAGCAGCCCGGATCGCCGGGAGGGAGATACGCAGTATTTT. The V call is TRBV5-1, the J call TRBJ2-3, with 8 nucleotides matching TRBD2. Germline CDR1 is SGHRS and CDR2 is YFSETQ. J was trimmed by 5 bases and V by 4 bases; bases with no gene match: 9. The CDR3 has 15 residues.

In this sample, this clonotype turned up many times. The chain employs TRBV7-9 and TRBJ2-3; no clear D gene. Germline values: CDR1 SEHNR, CDR2 FQNEAQ (reference sequence). The CDR3 spans 14 residues. V gave up 11 bases and J gave up 1 base, with 16 bases separating them. The DNA for the CDR3 is TGTGCCCCGACCTCAAGGGCACGCACAGATACGCAGTATTTT. Protein: CAPTSRARTDTQYF.

This clonotype was detected many times. This chain uses TRBV29-1 with TRBJ1-6; 7 nucleotides line up with TRBD1. This CDR3 is 17 amino acids long. Germline CDR1 reads SQVTM; CDR2 reads ANQGSEA. The CDR3 reads CSGTGTANQGCDSPLHF. DNA for the CDR3: TGCAGTGGAACCGGGACAGCGAACCAGGGGTGTGATTCACCCCTCCACTTT.

The V and J genes are TRBV4-1 and TRBJ2-1; 14 nucleotides align to TRBD2. Trimming cost V 0 bases and J 1 base; bases outside gene matches: 2. Per germline, CDR1 MGHRA and CDR2 YSYEKL. The CDR3 totals 18 residues. The CDR3 sequence is CASSQERLAGGSYNEQFF. The CDR3 DNA sequence: TGCGCCAGCAGCCAAGAACGACTAGCGGGAGGGTCCTACAATGAGCAGTTCTTC.

The rearrangement links TRBV7-8 to TRBJ2-7; D tentatively fits TRBD1 or TRBD2 (6 bases each). The CDR3 is 17 amino acids. Trimming removed 0 bases at V and 6 bases at J, with 21 bases between. Germline CDR1 is SGHVS and CDR2 is FQNEAQ. The CDR3 nucleotides read TGTGCCAGCAGCTTAGCGTCGGGATCGATCGGGGGCATCGAGCAGTACTTC. Translating gives CASSLASGSIGGIEQYF.

The chain links TRBV7-3 to TRBJ1-2; no definite D call. The CDR3 runs 13 residues. Germline loops: CDR1 SGHTA, CDR2 FQGTGA. The germline V and J ends were trimmed by 2 bases and 5 bases, with 9 bases remaining between them. CDR3 bases: TGTGCCAGCAGCTTAGACGGAGGGTATGGCTACACCTTC. It translates to CASSLDGGYGYTF.

This clonotype was detected many times. This rearrangement joins TRBV29-1 to TRBJ1-3; D is ambiguous. Per germline, CDR1 SQVTM and CDR2 ANQGSEA. V lost 4 bases and J 4 bases, leaving 14 bases between the germline ends. The CDR3 sequence is 14 residues long. The CDR3 coding sequence is TGCAGCGTTGCCCCGCGTGGTGTCGGAAACACCATATATTTT. Protein product: CSVAPRGVGNTIYF.

There are many counts of this clonotype. The V call is TRBV20-1, the J call TRBJ2-3, with 9 bases identical to TRBD2. V shed 0 bases, J shed 6 bases, and the junction held 4 bases outside the gene matches. Germline-derived CDR1 and CDR2 are DFQATT and SNEGSKA (reference sequence). This CDR3 has 14 residues. The CDR3 DNA sequence: TGCAGTGCTAGAGATCGCGGGAGGGGTGATACGCAGTATTTT. This codes for CSARDRGRGDTQYF.

This clonotype came up many times. The genes are TRBV20-1 and TRBJ2-1; the D gene is possibly TRBD1 (6 bases). Germline V lookup: CDR1 DFQATT, CDR2 SNEGSKA (reference sequence). V was cut by 5 bases and J by 4 bases, with 15 bases left in between. The CDR3 length is 14 residues. CDR3 residues: CSAPVGTSYNEQFF. The CDR3 DNA reads as TGCAGTGCTCCCGTTGGGACATCGTACAATGAGCAGTTCTTC.

This chain connects TRBV5-6 to TRBJ2-7; TRBD1 matches at 8 bases. The V segment lost 4 bases and the J segment 3 bases; nucleotides outside the gene matches: 6. The CDR3 contains 14 residues. Per germline, CDR1 SGHDT and CDR2 YYEEEE. The CDR3 spells CASSPPDRVYEQYF. CDR3 in DNA: TGTGCCAGCAGCCCTCCGGACAGGGTCTACGAGCAGTACTTC.

V and J are TRBV18 and TRBJ1-2; D gene ambiguous. Per germline, CDR1 KGHSH and CDR2 LQKENI. Trimming pared 2 bases from V and 4 bases from J, leaving 14 bases between. The CDR3 loop spans 15 amino acids. In DNA form, the CDR3 reads TGTGCCAGCTCACCAGCGCGGCAGGACCTCTATGGCTACACCTTC. It translates to CASSPARQDLYGYTF.

This clonotype was seen at least ten times. This rearrangement joins TRBV7-9 to TRBJ1-4, with D uncertain. Germline V gives CDR1 SEHNR, CDR2 FQNEAQ (reference sequence). The CDR3 has 15 residues. Trimming removed 3 bases from V and 4 bases from J, with 12 bases in between. The CDR3 DNA sequence: TGTGCCAGCAGCTTGGGTCTCATTAATAATGAAAAACTGTTTTTT. It specifies CASSLGLINNEKLFF. The whole variable domain, filled in from reference TRBV7-9 and TRBJ1-4, reads DTGVSQNPRHKITKRGQNVTFRCDPISEHNRLYWYRQTLGQGPEFLTYFQNEAQLEKSRLLSDRFSAERPKGSFSTLEIQRTEQGDSAMYLCASSLGLINNEKLFFGSGTQLSVL.

This clonotype showed up many times. The chain joins TRBV9 to TRBJ1-6; D gene uncertain. CDR3 length: 13 amino acids. The ends were cut back, 0 bases at V and 9 bases at J, with 7 bases in the middle. Germline V gene data show CDR1 as SGDLS and CDR2 as YYNGEE. The CDR3 DNA sequence: TGTGCCAGCAGCGTAGGTGGGGTTTCACCCCTCCACTTT. Protein sequence: CASSVGGVSPLHF.

The CDR3 sequence: CASSANFDTDTQYF. The DNA for the CDR3 is TGTGCCAGCAGCGCGAACTTCGACACAGATACGCAGTATTTT. The chain couples TRBV12-3 or TRBV12-4 to TRBJ2-3, with unresolved D. The V end lost 6 bases, the J end lost 2 bases, and 12 bases lay between the germline ends. The CDR3 extends over 14 amino acids.

V usage is TRBV3-1 and J usage is TRBJ2-1, with 14 nucleotides matching TRBD2. The V gene end was trimmed by 6 bases and the J gene end by 11 bases; junction bases not matched to a gene: 6. The germline gives CDR1 LGHDT, CDR2 YNNKEL (reference sequence). The CDR3 totals 14 residues. CDR3 nucleotides: TGTGCCAGCAGTATGGGACTAGCGGGAGTTCAGCAGTTCTTC. Translating it yields CASSMGLAGVQQFF.

The genes are TRBV2 and TRBJ2-3; D unclear. CDR1 is SNHLY and CDR2 is FYNNEI in the germline V gene. Trimming took 9 bases from V and 2 from J, leaving 6 bases between them. The CDR3 contains 11 residues. CDR3 sequence: CARGFTDTQYF. CDR3 sequence (DNA): TGTGCCAGAGGATTCACAGATACGCAGTATTTT.

There are many counts of this clonotype. The V gene is TRBV20-1, the J gene TRBJ1-2, with D possibly matching TRBD1 (5 bases). The CDR3 extends over 13 amino acids. Per the germline V gene, CDR1 is DFQATT and CDR2 is SNEGSKA (reference sequence). V gave up 1 base and J gave up 2 bases, with 8 bases separating them. CDR3 nucleotide sequence: TGCAGTGCTAGAGCGACAGCCAACTATGGCTACACCTTC. Its translation is CSARATANYGYTF.

Ten or more counts support this clonotype. This chain joins TRBV5-1 and TRBJ2-7; no firm D call. This CDR3 spans 14 amino acids. V lost 3 bases and J 0 bases, leaving 10 bases between the germline ends. Per germline, CDR1 SGHRS and CDR2 YFSETQ. The DNA for the CDR3 is TGCGCCAGCAGCTGGGAACAACGCTCCTACGAGCAGTACTTC. Protein: CASSWEQRSYEQYF.

This clonotype was found many times. The chain employs TRBV5-1 and TRBJ2-2; the D gene is possibly TRBD2 (5 bases). This CDR3 has 17 amino acids. V gave up 5 bases and J gave up 1 base, with 18 bases separating them. Germline V gene sequence: CDR1 SGHRS, CDR2 YFSETQ. The CDR3 here is CASRLYRGLLNTGELFF. CDR3 coding DNA: TGCGCCAGCAGGCTTTACCGCGGGTTACTGAACACCGGGGAGCTGTTTTTT.

The V and J genes are TRBV20-1 and TRBJ2-4; 8 bases map to TRBD2. V lost 6 bases and J lost 8; bases outside the gene matches: 9. Germline-derived CDR1 and CDR2 are DFQATT and SNEGSKA (reference sequence). The CDR3 loop spans 13 amino acids. As DNA, the CDR3 is TGCAGTGCCTTACTAGCGGAGAGATACATTCAGTACTTC. Translation gives CSALLAERYIQYF.

There are many counts of this clonotype. The V and J genes are TRBV6-5 and TRBJ2-2; D may correspond to TRBD1 or TRBD2 (5 bases each). The V gene's germline CDR1 is MNHEY and CDR2 SVGAGI. Trimming stripped 2 bases from V and 0 bases from J, with 16 bases between. This CDR3 spans 18 amino acids. CDR3 region: CASSYNTYLGANTGELFF. CDR3 nucleotides: TGTGCCAGCAGTTACAACACTTACTTGGGGGCGAACACCGGGGAGCTGTTTTTT.

Ten or more counts support this clonotype. This chain connects TRBV5-1 to TRBJ2-3; D is possibly TRBD1 (5 bases). From germline, CDR1 is SGHRS and CDR2 YFSETQ. V was cut by 4 bases and J by 0 bases, with 12 bases left in between. This CDR3 has 15 residues. As DNA, the CDR3 is TGCGCCAGCAGCGTACAGGTGCCGAGCACAGATACGCAGTATTTT. It codes for CASSVQVPSTDTQYF.

The chain recombines TRBV12-3 or TRBV12-4 with TRBJ2-1, with D maybe TRBD1 (5 bases). The CDR3 runs 15 residues. Trimming removed 3 bases from V and 6 bases from J, with 15 bases in between. CDR3 amino acids: CASSLGPQGANEQFF. The CDR3 bases are TGTGCCAGCAGTTTGGGTCCCCAGGGTGCCAATGAGCAGTTCTTC.

This clonotype was detected only once. With a much larger clone just one base away, this may be a read error. This rearrangement joins TRBV20-1 to TRBJ2-1; TRBD1 aligns across 7 bases. Germline CDR1 reads DFQATT; CDR2 reads SNEGSKA (reference sequence). The CDR3 contains 14 residues. CDR3 bases: TGCAGTGCTGGAAGACAGGGTAACGACAATGAGCAGTTGTTC. This sequence encodes CSAGRQGNDNEQLF.

The V call is TRBV10-2, the J call TRBJ2-1, with 13 bases fitting TRBD2. J was trimmed by 5 bases and V by 8 bases; bases with no gene match: 6. The CDR3 covers 15 residues. Germline V gene sequence: CDR1 WSHSY, CDR2 SAAADI. Here the CDR3 DNA reads TGCGCCAGCGGGGGACTAGCGGGACTTCACAATGAGCAGTTCTTC. Residues: CASGGLAGLHNEQFF.